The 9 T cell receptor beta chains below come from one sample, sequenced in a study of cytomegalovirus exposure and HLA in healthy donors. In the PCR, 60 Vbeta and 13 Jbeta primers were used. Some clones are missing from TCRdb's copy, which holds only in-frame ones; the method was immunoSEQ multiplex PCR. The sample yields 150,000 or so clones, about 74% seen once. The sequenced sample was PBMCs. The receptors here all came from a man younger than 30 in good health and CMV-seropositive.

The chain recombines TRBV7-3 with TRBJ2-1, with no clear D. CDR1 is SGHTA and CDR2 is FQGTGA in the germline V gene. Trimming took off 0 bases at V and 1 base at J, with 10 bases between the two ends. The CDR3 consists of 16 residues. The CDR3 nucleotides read TGTGCCAGCAGCTTAACCTTTCGTCTGTCCTACAATGAGCAGTTCTTC. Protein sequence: CASSLTFRLSYNEQFF.

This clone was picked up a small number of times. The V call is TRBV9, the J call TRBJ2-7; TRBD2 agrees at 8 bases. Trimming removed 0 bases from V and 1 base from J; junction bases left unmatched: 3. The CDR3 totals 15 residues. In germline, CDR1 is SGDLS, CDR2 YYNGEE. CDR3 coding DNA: TGTGCCAGCAGCGTAGGTGGGACTAGTTCCTACGAGCAGTACTTC. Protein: CASSVGGTSSYEQYF. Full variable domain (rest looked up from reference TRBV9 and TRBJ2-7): DSGVTQTPKHLITATGQRVTLRCSPRSGDLSVYWYQQSLDQGLQFLIQYYNGEERAKGNILERFSAQQFPDLHSELNLSSLELGDSALYFCASSVGGTSSYEQYFGPGTRLTVT.

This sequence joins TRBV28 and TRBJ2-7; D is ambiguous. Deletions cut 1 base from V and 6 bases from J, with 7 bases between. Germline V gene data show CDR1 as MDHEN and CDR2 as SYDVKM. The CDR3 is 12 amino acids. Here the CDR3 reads CASSLYLGEQYF. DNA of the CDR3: TGTGCCAGCAGTTTATACCTCGGCGAGCAGTACTTC.

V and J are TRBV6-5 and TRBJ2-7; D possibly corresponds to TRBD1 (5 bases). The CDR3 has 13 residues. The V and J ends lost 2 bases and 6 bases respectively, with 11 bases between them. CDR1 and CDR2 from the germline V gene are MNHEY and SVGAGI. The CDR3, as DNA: TGTGCCAGCAGTTACACTGACAGTTTCGAGCAGTACTTC. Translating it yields CASSYTDSFEQYF.

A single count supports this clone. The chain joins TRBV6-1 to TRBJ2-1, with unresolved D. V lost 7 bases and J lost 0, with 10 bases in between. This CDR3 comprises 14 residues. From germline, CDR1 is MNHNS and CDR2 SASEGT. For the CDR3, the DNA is TGTGCCAGCACTCGTGAGTACTCCTACAATGAGCAGTTCTTC. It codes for CASTREYSYNEQFF.

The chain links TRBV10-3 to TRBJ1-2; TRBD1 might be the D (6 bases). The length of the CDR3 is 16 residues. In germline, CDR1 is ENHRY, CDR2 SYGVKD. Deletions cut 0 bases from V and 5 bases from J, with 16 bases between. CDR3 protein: CAISESMDSRGYGYTF. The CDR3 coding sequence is TGTGCCATCAGTGAGTCGATGGACAGCAGAGGGTATGGCTACACCTTC.

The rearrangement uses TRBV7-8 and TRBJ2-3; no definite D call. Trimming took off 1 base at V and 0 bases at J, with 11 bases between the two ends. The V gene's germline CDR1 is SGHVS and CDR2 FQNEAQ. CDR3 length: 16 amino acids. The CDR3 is CASSLGAGFSTDTQYF. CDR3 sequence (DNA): TGTGCCAGCAGCTTAGGTGCCGGGTTCAGCACAGATACGCAGTATTTT. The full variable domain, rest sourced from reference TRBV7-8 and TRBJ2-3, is GAGVSQSPRYKVAKRGQDVALRCDPISGHVSLFWYQQALGQGPEFLTYFQNEAQLDKSGLPSDRFFAERPEGSVSTLKIQRTQQEDSAVYLCASSLGAGFSTDTQYFGPGTRLTVL.

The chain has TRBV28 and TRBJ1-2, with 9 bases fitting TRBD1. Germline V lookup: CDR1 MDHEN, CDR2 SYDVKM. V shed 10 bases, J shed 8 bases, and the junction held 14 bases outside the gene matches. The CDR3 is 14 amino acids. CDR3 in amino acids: CATDPGDRGGGYTF. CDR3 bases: TGTGCCACCGATCCCGGCGACAGGGGGGGCGGCTACACCTTC.

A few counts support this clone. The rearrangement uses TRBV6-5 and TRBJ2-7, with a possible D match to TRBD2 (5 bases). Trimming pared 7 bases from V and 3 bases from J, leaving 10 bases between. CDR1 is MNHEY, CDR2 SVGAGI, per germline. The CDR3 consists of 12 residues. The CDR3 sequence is CASKAADYEQYF. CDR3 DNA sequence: TGTGCCAGCAAAGCGGCCGACTACGAGCAGTACTTC.